This T cell receptor (beta chain) was profiled in a study of blood T cell repertoires in COVID-19 (dated by TCRdb to about 2020). The study in broad terms: The collaborator samples originated in the United States, Italy and Spain and spanned the acute and convalescent phases of COVID-19. The samples were drawn from the first 160 participants of the ongoing ImmuneRACE study and from under 1,500 subjects provided by 6 global collaborators. The prospective study material was composed of cDNA or gDNA derived from T cells, B-cell-depleted T cells, or PBMCs. Where available, HLA class I and class II types were taken from metadata supplied by the sample provider and were not determined by assay-based typing. Subjects who had been exposed to COVID-19, were actively infected with it, or had recovered from it provided the deeply sampled blood TCRbeta repertoires that made up the dataset. The sample metadata nearly always contained a de-identified subject ID, COVID-19 status, age in years and sex. The repertoires were released in a freely available public database meant as a resource for research on the immune response to SARS-CoV-2.

Participants in the prospective study were aged roughly 18 to 100 years, lived in 20 to 25 United States geographic areas, and enrolled through a virtual design. In the prospective study, participants were assigned to cohorts based on the clinical history participants reported in a screening survey and a study questionnaire. Recovered participants in ImmuneRACE Cohort 3 were defined as having two consecutive negative NP/OP PCR tests, clearance from a healthcare professional, or resolution of symptoms. Mobile phlebotomists in the prospective study collected whole blood, serum and a nasopharyngeal or oropharyngeal swab from every participant. Prospective study participants could optionally give additional blood draws and questionnaires over an approximately two-month period. Before DNA extraction, blood samples from the prospective study were shipped at room temperature or frozen. Worth noting for this clone: Its recognized antigen is unknown. Qualities for individual bases were not recorded, and no much larger clone is one base off.

V is cut by 1 base and J by 6 bases, and the space between the germline ends is 15 bases. There are 16 amino acids in the CDR3, from cysteine to phenylalanine inclusive. The only DNA kept is the CDR3, 48 bases in frame from the first base. According to the germline V gene, CDR1 reads MGHRA and CDR2 reads YSYEKL. TCRbeta CDR3 regions were amplified from genomic DNA using the immunoSEQ Assay, a bias-controlled multiplex PCR. The paper's data handling went like this. Within the assay, amplification of reference gene primers was used to estimate how many nucleated cells each sample contained. To quantify the absolute abundance of each unique TCRbeta CDR3 rearrangement, sequence reads were collapsed and filtered. For each sample, productive Simpson clonality was calculated as the square root of Simpson's diversity index across productive rearrangements. TCRdb stores this immuneACCESS table with in-frame sequences only. Part of the clones is absent; in the studies checked, under half of the shortfall reflects unresolved V genes, and no reason is known for the rest. That table supplies the V and J calls and clone size; D and trimming were determined from the DNA. The sample table records 150,000 to 200,000 clones; roughly 90% of these occur just once. 6.6% of the sample is held by the ten biggest clonotypes.

General findings and caveats noted by the study authors: How much clinical and demographic metadata was included differed by source and by participant, and the metadata was provided uncurated.

The chain links TRBV4-1 with TRBJ1-4; the D gene is perhaps TRBD1, on 5 matching bases. The receptor was isolated from a woman between 50 and 59 years old who had recovered from COVID-19. Material for sequencing was PBMCs or T cells enriched from blood (not recorded which). The sequenced DNA is TGCGCCAGCAGCCAAGGGGCCAGGGTAAGGGATGAAAAACTGTTTTTT. Its protein is CASSQGARVRDEKLFF.